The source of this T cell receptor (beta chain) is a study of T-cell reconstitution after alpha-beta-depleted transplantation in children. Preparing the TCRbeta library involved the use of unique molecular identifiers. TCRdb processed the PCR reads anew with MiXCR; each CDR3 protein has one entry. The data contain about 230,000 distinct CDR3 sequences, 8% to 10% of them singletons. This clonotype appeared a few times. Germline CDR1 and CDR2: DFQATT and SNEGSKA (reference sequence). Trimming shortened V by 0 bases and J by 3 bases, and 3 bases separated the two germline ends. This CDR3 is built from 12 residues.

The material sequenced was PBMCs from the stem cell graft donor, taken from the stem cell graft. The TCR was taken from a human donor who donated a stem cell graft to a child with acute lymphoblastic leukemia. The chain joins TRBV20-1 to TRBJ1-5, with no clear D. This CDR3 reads CSARDANQPQHF. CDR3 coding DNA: TGCAGTGCTAGAGATGCCAATCAGCCCCAGCATTTT.